Shown below are 19 T cell receptor beta chains from a single sample sequenced in a study of shared clonotypes between healthy human individuals. The assay was immunoSEQ multiplex PCR, and TCRdb's table has in-frame clones only and misses some. The sample gives around 720,000 clones, around four fifths of which show up once; roughly 2% is in the top ten. Sequenced material: memory CD4+ T cells sorted from blood. Subset reported: CD45RA-negative fraction. The receptors shown here come from a woman aged 30 to 39 in good health.

CDR3 residues: CASILDGTGGTEAFF. DNA of the CDR3: TGTGCCAGCATTCTAGACGGGACAGGGGGCACTGAAGCTTTCTTT. J is TRBJ1-1 and V is TRBV7-8; 11 bases are a match to TRBD1. CDR1 is SGHVS and CDR2 is FQNEAQ in the germline V gene. Trimming cost V 7 bases and J 4 bases; bases outside gene matches: 8. The CDR3 runs to 15 residues.

About this clone itself: Other DNA sequences in this sample translate to the same CDR3. This sequence joins TRBV2 and TRBJ2-7; no definite D call. V gave up 6 bases and J gave up 2 bases, with 5 bases separating them. CDR1 is SNHLY and CDR2 is FYNNEI in the germline V gene. This CDR3 region has 11 residues. For the CDR3, the DNA is TGTGCCAGCAGCGTAACCTACGAGCAGTACTTC. This translates into CASSVTYEQYF.

The chain recombines TRBV5-1 with TRBJ2-3; 8 nucleotides line up with TRBD1. Germline CDR1 SGHRS, CDR2 YFSETQ. V shed 6 bases, J shed 2 bases, and the junction held 11 bases outside the gene matches. CDR3 length: 16 residues. The chain's CDR3 is CASMYGTGLYTDTQYF. The CDR3 DNA reads as TGCGCCAGCATGTACGGGACAGGTCTCTACACAGATACGCAGTATTTT.

V gene TRBV13 combines with J gene TRBJ2-2, with a possible D match to TRBD2 (6 bases). CDR1 PRHDT and CDR2 FYEKMQ come from the germline V gene (reference sequence). With 2 bases removed from V and 5 bases from J, the gap between germline ends came to 12 bases. The CDR3 covers 15 residues. CDR3 residues: CASSLHEGTTGELFF. The CDR3 nucleotides are TGTGCCAGCAGCTTACATGAGGGGACTACCGGGGAGCTGTTTTTT. The full variable domain, in which reference TRBV13 and TRBJ2-2 provide the parts outside the CDR3, is AAGVIQSPRHLIKEKRETATLKCYPIPRHDTVYWYQQGPGQDPQFLISFYEKMQSDKGSIPDRFSAQQFSDYHSELNMSSLELGDSALYFCASSLHEGTTGELFFGEGSRLTVL.

This chain joins TRBV6-6 and TRBJ2-3; 12 bases map to TRBD2. In germline, CDR1 is MNHNY, CDR2 SVGAGI (reference sequence). The length of the CDR3 is 15 residues. J gave up 4 bases and V 5 bases, and 4 bases lay outside the gene matches. The CDR3 DNA is TGTGCCAGCAGTGGACTAGCGGGGAGGTCAGATACGCAGTATTTT. Protein: CASSGLAGRSDTQYF.

This clone has at least ten counts. The chain employs TRBV12-2 and TRBJ1-5; the table's D gene call, TRBD1, was not cross checked with the DNA. TRBV12-2 is noted as a pseudogene. The CDR3 totals 18 residues. CDR3 sequence: CASRLGQGRGISNQPQHF. The CDR3 DNA reads TGTGCAAGTCGCCTCGGACAGGGACGGGGAATTAGCAATCAGCCCCAGCATTTT.

There are a few counts of this clone. This chain links TRBV6-1 with TRBJ1-2; D might be TRBD1 (5 bases). The length of the CDR3 is 14 residues. Trimming shortened V by 8 bases and J by 4 bases, and 17 bases separated the two germline ends. From germline, CDR1 is MNHNS and CDR2 SASEGT. The CDR3 DNA reads TGTGCCAGCCAGGGAGCTGGCAGGGCCTATGGCTACACCTTC. It codes for CASQGAGRAYGYTF.

V gene TRBV6-1 combines with J gene TRBJ2-1, with 8 bases that match TRBD1. The CDR3 is made up of 12 amino acids. In germline, CDR1 is MNHNS, CDR2 SASEGT. With 8 bases clipped from V and 5 bases from J, the junction kept 2 bases outside the gene matches. The CDR3 here is CASLDRDNEQFF. CDR3 sequence (DNA): TGTGCCAGCCTGGACAGGGACAATGAGCAGTTCTTC.

As to this clone: This sample also contains other DNA sequences that code for the same CDR3. V gene TRBV28 combines with J gene TRBJ1-1; unclear D gene. The V gene lost 7 bases and the J gene lost 1 base, with 4 bases spanning the gap. This CDR3 has 11 residues. Germline CDR1 and CDR2: MDHEN and SYDVKM. CDR3 DNA sequence: TGTGCCAGCAAAGAGAACACTGAAGCTTTCTTT. As protein: CASKENTEAFF. The whole variable domain, remainder taken from reference TRBV28 and TRBJ1-1, is DVKVTQSSRYLVKRTGEKVFLECVQDMDHENMFWYRQDPGLGLRLIYFSYDVKMKEKGDIPEGYSVSREKKERFSLILESASTNQTSMYLCASKENTEAFFGQGTRLTVV.

The chain combines TRBV2 with TRBJ2-2; D is uncertain. Germline V gene lookup returns CDR1 SNHLY and CDR2 FYNNEI. The germline V and J ends were trimmed by 7 bases and 0 bases, with 6 bases remaining between them. CDR3 length equals 13 residues. CDR3 residues: CASKQTNTGELFF. Written as DNA, the CDR3 is TGTGCCAGCAAGCAGACGAACACCGGGGAGCTGTTTTTT.

This clone turned up a few times. This chain joins TRBV19 and TRBJ2-3, with 7 bases matching TRBD1. V lost 3 bases, J lost 2 bases, and 2 bases stayed unmatched. Per the germline V gene, CDR1 is LNHDA and CDR2 is SQIVND (reference sequence). The CDR3 consists of 14 residues. The CDR3 nucleotides read TGTGCCAGTAGTATGGGACAGAACACAGATACGCAGTATTTT. Protein: CASSMGQNTDTQYF.

This clone was seen more than once but under ten times. V usage is TRBV7-9 and J usage is TRBJ1-1; no clear D gene. In germline, CDR1 is SEHNR, CDR2 FQNEAQ (reference sequence). V was trimmed by 8 bases and J by 1 base, leaving 8 bases between them. The CDR3 loop spans 12 amino acids. The CDR3 DNA is TGTGCCAGCCTTGGGCCGAACACTGAAGCTTTCTTT. Its translation is CASLGPNTEAFF. Drawing the rest from reference TRBV7-9 and TRBJ1-1, the complete variable domain is DTGVSQNPRHKITKRGQNVTFRCDPISEHNRLYWYRQTLGQGPEFLTYFQNEAQLEKSRLLSDRFSAERPKGSFSTLEIQRTEQGDSAMYLCASLGPNTEAFFGQGTRLTVV.

This clone has only a few counts. The chain links TRBV6-1 to TRBJ1-4; D is perhaps TRBD1 (6 bases). CDR3 length: 14 residues. Germline V gene data show CDR1 as MNHNS and CDR2 as SASEGT. V dropped 5 bases and J dropped 7 bases, with 14 bases sitting between them. This CDR3 reads CASSPSVRGEKLFF. The CDR3 DNA is TGTGCCAGCAGTCCATCCGTCAGGGGTGAAAAACTGTTTTTT.

The CDR3 sequence: CASSVQGNSGELFF. The CDR3 coding sequence is TGTGCCAGCAGCGTACAGGGGAATTCCGGGGAGCTGTTTTTT. The J gene is TRBJ2-2, the V gene TRBV9; TRBD1 is a possible D gene (6 bases). The CDR3 covers 14 residues. Germline assignment: CDR1 SGDLS and CDR2 YYNGEE. V lost 1 base to trimming and J lost 6 bases, with 10 bases between them.

With regard to this clone: The identical CDR3 is also encoded by other nucleotide sequences in the sample. This chain uses TRBV5-1 with TRBJ2-7; perhaps TRBD2 as D (5 bases). Germline V gene sequence: CDR1 SGHRS, CDR2 YFSETQ. The CDR3 has 13 residues. The ends were cut back, 3 bases at V and 2 bases at J, with 9 bases in the middle. CDR3 bases: TGCGCCAGCAGCTCGGGGTCCACCTACGAGCAGTACTTC. Translating it yields CASSSGSTYEQYF.

This clone was observed at least ten times. V and J are TRBV7-2 and TRBJ2-1; TRBD2 might be the D (6 bases). The CDR3 extends over 17 amino acids. CDR1 SGHTA and CDR2 FQGNSA come from the germline V gene. The V gene lost 1 base and the J gene lost 6 bases, with 19 bases spanning the gap. The CDR3 sequence: CASSLGARPGLRNEQFF. DNA for the CDR3: TGTGCCAGCAGCTTAGGCGCGCGCCCGGGACTCCGCAATGAGCAGTTCTTC.

This clone is a singleton in its sample. This may stem from a read error, because a much larger clone lies one nucleotide away. The same CDR3 arises from other DNA sequences in this sample as well. V gene TRBV11-2 combines with J gene TRBJ2-7, with 7 bases aligning to TRBD2. This CDR3 spans 14 amino acids. Per germline, CDR1 SGHAT and CDR2 FQNNGV. V shed 5 bases, J shed 0 bases, and the junction held 4 bases outside the gene matches. CDR3 sequence reads: CASSTQRDSYEQYF. The CDR3 coding sequence is TGTGCCAGCAGCACCCAGCGGGACTCCTACGAGCAGTACTTC.

This clone was picked up a small number of times. This chain links TRBV28 with TRBJ2-7, with D perhaps matching TRBD2 (5 bases). Germline lookup yields CDR1 MDHEN and CDR2 SYDVKM. The CDR3 extends over 13 amino acids. V dropped 3 bases and J dropped 2 bases, with 8 bases sitting between them. The CDR3 protein is CASSFVGAYEQYF. DNA for the CDR3: TGTGCCAGCAGTTTCGTGGGAGCCTACGAGCAGTACTTC.

The chain links TRBV10-3 to TRBJ2-3; 8 positions match TRBD1. The CDR3 runs to 15 residues. Germline CDR1 and CDR2: ENHRY and SYGVKD. V was clipped by 8 bases and J by 1 base; unmatched bases: 8. For the CDR3, the DNA is TGTGCCATCTCACAGGGGGTTATGGGCACAGATACGCAGTATTTT. This codes for CAISQGVMGTDTQYF.